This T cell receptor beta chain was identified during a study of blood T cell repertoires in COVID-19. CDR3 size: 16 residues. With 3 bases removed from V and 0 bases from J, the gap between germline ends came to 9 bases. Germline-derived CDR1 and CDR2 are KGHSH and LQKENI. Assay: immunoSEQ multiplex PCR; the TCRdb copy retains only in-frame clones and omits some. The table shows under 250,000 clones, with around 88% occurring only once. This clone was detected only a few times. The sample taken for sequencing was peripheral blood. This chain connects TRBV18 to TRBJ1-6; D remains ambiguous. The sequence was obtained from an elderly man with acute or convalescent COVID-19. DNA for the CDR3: TGTGCCAGCTCACCTACATTAAACTCCTATAATTCACCCCTCCACTTT. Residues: CASSPTLNSYNSPLHF.